The 25 T cell receptor beta chains presented below share a single source sample, sequenced in a study of T cell responses to AZD1222 COVID-19 vaccine. Assay: immunoSEQ multiplex PCR; the TCRdb copy retains only in-frame clones and omits some. Found here are approximately 110,000 clones, more than 75% of them singletons; the top ten hold around 5.1%. The material was peripheral blood, obtained on day 0 of AZD1222 vaccination. Source of these receptors: an adult in good health.

The chain is built from TRBV7-2 and TRBJ2-4; D is unclear. V was clipped by 5 bases and J by 2 bases, with 16 bases between them. Looked up from germline, CDR1 is SGHTA and CDR2 is FQGNSA. The CDR3 sequence is 16 residues long. DNA of the CDR3: TGTGCCAGCAGCCCCTCGTATCAGCTAACCAAAAACATTCAGTACTTC. It specifies CASSPSYQLTKNIQYF.

The chain uses TRBV19 and TRBJ2-1; D may be TRBD1 (6 bases). From germline, CDR1 is LNHDA and CDR2 SQIVND (reference sequence). The CDR3 spans 17 residues. The germline V and J ends were trimmed by 6 bases and 0 bases, with 18 bases remaining between them. The CDR3 DNA reads TGTGCCAGTAGCTCCGCCAGGGCAGGGGACTCCTACAATGAGCAGTTCTTC. Amino acid sequence: CASSSARAGDSYNEQFF. Full variable domain (remainder filled in from reference TRBV19 and TRBJ2-1): DGGITQSPKYLFRKEGQNVTLSCEQNLNHDAMYWYRQDPGQGLRLIYYSQIVNDFQKGDIAEGYSVSREKKESFPLTVTSAQKNPTAFYLCASSSARAGDSYNEQFFGPGTRLTVL.

V gene TRBV7-9 combines with J gene TRBJ2-3, with TRBD1 matching over 7 bases. V gave up 5 bases and J gave up 2 bases; unmatched junction bases: 13. The germline gives CDR1 SEHNR, CDR2 FQNEAQ (reference sequence). This CDR3 comprises 17 residues. CDR3 nucleotide sequence: TGTGCCAGCAGCGTTAGCAGTCGGACAGGAATCACAGATACGCAGTATTTT. It specifies CASSVSSRTGITDTQYF.

The chain recombines TRBV9 with TRBJ1-2; D gene uncertain. The CDR3 has 13 residues. The germline V and J ends were trimmed by 0 bases and 4 bases, with 7 bases remaining between them. Germline V gene sequence: CDR1 SGDLS, CDR2 YYNGEE. The CDR3 DNA is TGTGCCAGCAGCGTAGACGGACTCTATGGCTACACCTTC. Protein product: CASSVDGLYGYTF.

This clone was counted between two and nine times. Other DNA sequences of this sample code for an identical CDR3. This rearrangement joins TRBV19 to TRBJ1-2; 7 bases are shared with TRBD1. There are 14 residues in the CDR3. V was clipped by 5 bases and J by 3 bases; unmatched bases: 6. From germline, CDR1 is LNHDA and CDR2 SQIVND (reference sequence). In nucleotides, the CDR3 is TGTGCCAGTAGTCCCGACAGGGTTGACTATGGCTACACCTTC. It is translated as CASSPDRVDYGYTF.

J is TRBJ1-3 and V is TRBV19; weak D call: TRBD1 (5 bases). The V end lost 6 bases, the J end lost 0 bases, and 15 bases lay between the germline ends. CDR1 and CDR2 (germline): LNHDA, SQIVND (reference sequence). The length of the CDR3 is 16 residues. The CDR3, as DNA: TGTGCCAGTAGCGACGACTTCGGGGGCTCTGGAAACACCATATATTTT. It translates to CASSDDFGGSGNTIYF.

The gene calls are TRBV19 and TRBJ1-2; D call uncertain. The V end was cut by 6 bases, the J end by 8 bases, with 19 bases between. This CDR3 region has 14 residues. The germline V gene has CDR1 LNHDA and CDR2 SQIVND (reference sequence). The CDR3 loop reads CASSSPGLRTGYTF. The DNA for the CDR3 is TGTGCCAGTAGCTCCCCCGGACTCCGGACGGGCTACACCTTC.

This clone was detected only a few times. The chain's CDR3 is CASSYSGTSGSYNEQFF. The CDR3 bases are TGTGCCAGCAGTTACTCAGGGACTAGCGGTTCTTACAATGAGCAGTTCTTC. The chain has TRBV6-2 or TRBV6-3 and TRBJ2-1; 11 nucleotides align to TRBD2. The germline gives CDR1 MNHEY, CDR2 SVGEGT. The CDR3 contains 17 residues. Losses at the gene ends were 0 bases for V and 4 bases for J; bases not matched to a gene: 5.

The J gene is TRBJ1-6, the V gene TRBV4-3; D is uncertain. CDR3 length: 13 amino acids. Germline CDR1 LGHNA, CDR2 YSLEER. Trimming removed 4 bases at V and 10 bases at J, with 11 bases between. This CDR3 reads CASSPYRGSPLHF. CDR3 nucleotides: TGCGCCAGCAGCCCCTACCGAGGCTCACCCCTCCACTTT.

This clone has a handful of counts. V gene TRBV21-1 combines with J gene TRBJ2-7; the D segment call TRBD1 is taken from the table without a DNA check. TRBV21-1 is recorded as a pseudogene. CDR3 length: 14 amino acids. The CDR3 spells CASSRGTPSYEQYF. In DNA form, the CDR3 reads TGTGCCAGCAGCAGGGGGACACCCTCCTACGAGCAGTACTTC.

The chain links TRBV15 to TRBJ2-1, with 12 bases matching TRBD1. The germline CDR1 and CDR2 sequences are LNHNV and YYDKDF (reference sequence). Germline trimming cut 3 bases from V and 1 base from J; bases unmatched to any gene: 13. This CDR3 contains 20 residues. The CDR3 region is CATSSLGTGGLVVSYNEQFF. CDR3 coding DNA: TGTGCCACCAGCAGTTTGGGGACAGGGGGCTTGGTTGTGTCCTACAATGAGCAGTTCTTC.

This clone showed up just a few times. The V gene is TRBV10-3, the J gene TRBJ1-1; D not certain. Trimming cost V 3 bases and J 12 bases, with 17 bases left between them. The CDR3 is 13 amino acids. In germline, CDR1 is ENHRY, CDR2 SYGVKD. The CDR3 region is CAISDRSDSFPFF. The CDR3 DNA is TGTGCCATCAGTGATCGGTCAGATTCGTTCCCTTTCTTT.

The chain is built from TRBV6-2 or TRBV6-3 and TRBJ1-5; D uncertain. Trimming took off 5 bases at V and 0 bases at J, with 11 bases between the two ends. Germline values: CDR1 MNHEY, CDR2 SVGEGT. The CDR3 spans 15 residues. The CDR3 reads CASSGVGISNQPQHF. CDR3 in DNA: TGTGCCAGCAGTGGAGTCGGGATTAGCAATCAGCCCCAGCATTTT.

Here the CDR3 DNA reads TGTGCCAGCAGCCAAGCCCAGTTTTACGAGCAGTACTTC. It encodes CASSQAQFYEQYF. The J gene is TRBJ2-7, the V gene TRBV4-2; D uncertain. This CDR3 is 13 amino acids long. Germline V CDR1 and CDR2: LGHNA, YNFKEQ. V was clipped by 1 base and J by 4 bases, with 8 bases between them.

The sample holds one count of this clone. This chain connects TRBV30 to TRBJ1-1; no clear D gene. In germline, CDR1 is GTSNPN, CDR2 SVGIG (reference sequence). The CDR3 totals 11 residues. V shed 2 bases and J shed 8 bases, with 9 bases lying between them. CDR3 coding DNA: TGTGCCTGGAGTTCGGTCGTGGAAGCTTTCTTT. Its protein product is CAWSSVVEAFF.

The V and J genes are TRBV7-6 and TRBJ2-7, with D possibly being TRBD2 (7 bases). CDR3 length equals 14 residues. Germline values: CDR1 SGHVS, CDR2 FNYEAQ. Trimming shortened V by 3 bases and J by 4 bases, and 13 bases separated the two germline ends. CDR3 sequence (DNA): TGTGCCAGCAGCTTTCTGAGGGGGGGGTACGAGCAGTACTTC. It codes for CASSFLRGGYEQYF.

The V gene is TRBV4-2, the J gene TRBJ2-1; D not certain. This CDR3 spans 17 amino acids. V was clipped by 1 base and J by 0 bases, with 13 bases between them. Germline CDR1 reads LGHNA; CDR2 reads YNFKEQ. The CDR3 bases are TGTGCCAGCAGCCAAGGGACCACCCAAAGCTCCTACAATGAGCAGTTCTTC. It is translated as CASSQGTTQSSYNEQFF.

The chain combines TRBV10-2 with TRBJ2-1; 11 bases map to TRBD2. With 6 bases clipped from V and 6 bases from J, the junction kept 10 bases outside the gene matches. The CDR3 spans 16 residues. Per the germline V gene, CDR1 is WSHSY and CDR2 is SAAADI. CDR3 in DNA: TGCGCCAGCAGCCCCACGGGGACTAGCGGTTCCAATGAGCAGTTCTTC. Residues: CASSPTGTSGSNEQFF.

The chain has TRBV5-8 and TRBJ1-2; perhaps TRBD1 as D (5 bases). The CDR3 totals 14 residues. V lost 2 bases, J lost 1 base, and 9 bases lay in between. Germline V gene data show CDR1 as SGHTS and CDR2 as YDEGEE. The CDR3 DNA is TGTGCCAGCAGCTTTAGGACACATAACTATGGCTACACCTTC. Translation gives CASSFRTHNYGYTF.

This chain uses TRBV6-2 or TRBV6-3 with TRBJ2-1; D not resolved. The CDR3 has 12 residues. Germline V lookup: CDR1 MNHEY, CDR2 SVGEGT. The V end was cut by 6 bases, the J end by 5 bases, with 8 bases between. In DNA, the CDR3 is TGTGCCAGCAGCCTACTGAACAATGAGCAGTTCTTC. Encoded protein: CASSLLNNEQFF.

The rearrangement uses TRBV7-9 and TRBJ1-2; TRBD1 matches at 7 bases. The CDR3 spans 14 residues. Trimming at V came to 7 bases and at J to 3 bases, leaving 8 bases not matched to a gene. Germline values: CDR1 SEHNR, CDR2 FQNEAQ (reference sequence). The CDR3 protein is CASILQGVDYGYTF. CDR3 coding DNA: TGTGCCAGCATCTTGCAGGGGGTGGACTATGGCTACACCTTC.

This chain joins TRBV2 and TRBJ1-4; D unresolved. Per germline, CDR1 SNHLY and CDR2 FYNNEI. V was clipped by 6 bases and J by 12 bases, with 11 bases between them. The CDR3 runs 11 residues. The CDR3: CASRRAIQLFF. The CDR3 DNA reads as TGTGCCAGCAGGCGCGCAATACAACTGTTTTTT.

The chain uses TRBV7-2 and TRBJ1-1, with TRBD1 identical over 7 bases. Germline V lookup: CDR1 SGHTA, CDR2 FQGNSA. The CDR3 has 16 amino acids. The J segment lost 4 bases and the V segment lost 5 bases, leaving 13 bases of the junction unmatched. CDR3 amino acids: CASSARTGGAVTEAFF. The CDR3 nucleotides are TGTGCCAGCAGCGCGAGGACAGGTGGAGCGGTCACTGAAGCTTTCTTT.

The rearrangement joins TRBV14 to TRBJ1-3, with 10 bases that match TRBD1. CDR3 length equals 13 residues. Trimming at V came to 5 bases and at J to 5 bases, leaving 0 bases not matched to a gene. Germline CDR1 and CDR2: SGHDN and FVKESK. Written as DNA, the CDR3 is TGTGCCAGCAGCGACAGGGGGCGAAACACCATATATTTT. It specifies CASSDRGRNTIYF.

The chain carries TRBV18 and TRBJ1-6; no firm D call. Germline-derived CDR1 and CDR2 are KGHSH and LQKENI. The CDR3 has 18 residues. The V and J ends lost 3 bases and 9 bases respectively, with 24 bases between them. The CDR3 spells CASSPLSMDLSGGSPLHF. In nucleotides, the CDR3 is TGTGCCAGCTCACCCTTATCGATGGACTTATCTGGCGGTTCACCCCTCCACTTT.